This T cell receptor (beta chain) was identified during a study of blood T cells in healthy people across ages. Overall study findings and caveats: For the donors, CMV status was unknown and possibly confounded expanded clonotype changes. Strong correlation was found linking TCR beta diversity to naive T cell percentage.

Trimming shortened V by 3 bases and J by 7 bases, and 16 bases separated the two germline ends. The CDR3 consists of 14 residues. The germline gives CDR1 DFQATT, CDR2 SNEGSKA (reference sequence). For the second PCR, which ran for roughly 6 to 11 cycles, a sample-barcoded 5' primer and a J-beta primer mix were used. MiXCR, applied by TCRdb to the 5' RACE reads, yields one record per CDR3 protein. The sample has 1,500,000 or so distinct CDR3 sequences, about 45% seen once. This clonotype was detected a few times. Its antigen is not identified. Sequenced: blood. The chain couples TRBV20-1 to TRBJ2-1; D may be TRBD1 (5 bases). The origin of this receptor is a woman between 18 and 30 years old in good health. The CDR3 sequence: CSASSQGFGNEQFF. The CDR3 DNA sequence: TGCAGTGCTAGCAGCCAGGGATTCGGGAATGAGCAGTTCTTC.